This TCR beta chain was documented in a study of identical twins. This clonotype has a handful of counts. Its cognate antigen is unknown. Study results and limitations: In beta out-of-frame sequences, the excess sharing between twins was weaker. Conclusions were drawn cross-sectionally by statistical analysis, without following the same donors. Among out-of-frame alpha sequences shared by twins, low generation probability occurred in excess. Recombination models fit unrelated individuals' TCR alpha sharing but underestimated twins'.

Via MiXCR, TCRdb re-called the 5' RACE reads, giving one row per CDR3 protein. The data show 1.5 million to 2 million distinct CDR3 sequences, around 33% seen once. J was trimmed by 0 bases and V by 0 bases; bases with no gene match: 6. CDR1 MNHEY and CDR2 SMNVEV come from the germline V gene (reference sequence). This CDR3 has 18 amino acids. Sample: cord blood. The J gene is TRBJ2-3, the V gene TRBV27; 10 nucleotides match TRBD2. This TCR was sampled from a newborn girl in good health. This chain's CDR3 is CASSLSRTLAGSTDTQYF. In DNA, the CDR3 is TGTGCCAGCAGTTTATCTCGGACACTAGCGGGGAGCACAGATACGCAGTATTTT.